The sequence of this T cell receptor beta chain was determined in a study of blood T cell repertoires in COVID-19. About the study: Acute-phase and convalescent COVID-19 samples originated in the United States, Italy and Spain. Sample material is recorded as cDNA or gDNA derived from T cells, B-cell-depleted T cells, or PBMCs.

As processed by the authors: Nucleated cell number was recorded as an estimate derived from reference gene primer amplification. TCRdb's copy holds only in-frame clones and misses some; the assay was immunoSEQ multiplex PCR. V, J and clone size are taken as reported in that table, and D and trimming were inferred from the DNA itself. This table holds 80,000 or so clones, about 89% found once. Trimming removed 6 bases at V and 7 bases at J, with 17 bases between. This CDR3 has 14 amino acids. Germline values: CDR1 SGHNT, CDR2 YYREEE (reference sequence). This clone was recorded a few times. The TCR sequence derives from a woman aged 55-70 years with acute or convalescent COVID-19. The V and J genes are TRBV5-4 and TRBJ2-1, with D perhaps matching TRBD2 (5 bases). The sample consisted of peripheral blood. In DNA, the CDR3 is TGTGCCAGCAACTCCCCTGGGGAGTGGAATGAGCAGTTCTTC. Translating gives CASNSPGEWNEQFF. Full variable domain (missing parts from reference TRBV5-4 and TRBJ2-1): ETGVTQSPTHLIKTRGQQVTLRCSSQSGHNTVSWYQQALGQGPQFIFQYYREEENGRGNFPPRFSGLQFPNYSSELNVNALELDDSALYLCASNSPGEWNEQFFGPGTRLTVL.